This TCR beta chain was found in a study of T cell repertoires in cytomegalovirus infection. One entry per CDR3 protein, called by TCRdb with MiXCR from the reads. This table has hundreds of thousands of distinct CDR3 sequences, around a third appearing once. The V end was cut by 5 bases, the J end by 4 bases, with 9 bases between. This CDR3 is 13 amino acids long. Germline V CDR1 and CDR2: SGHTA, FQGNSA. This clonotype occurred many times. No antigen is known for it. The sequences come from cultured PBMCs, collected from culture after CMV antigen stimulation. V is TRBV7-2 and J is TRBJ1-5; D is uncertain. The sequence was obtained from a human donor in good health (CMV status not recorded). Some clones in this sample may be carry-over from other donors' samples. The CDR3 loop reads CASSPYGNQPQHF. The DNA for the CDR3 is TGTGCCAGCAGCCCTTACGGGAATCAGCCCCAGCATTTT.